The rows below give T cell receptor beta chains drawn from one sample of a study of OX40 agonist ivuxolimab in advanced cancers. Only in-frame clones appear in the TCRdb table, and some are missing; sequencing was by immunoSEQ multiplex PCR. The sample lists about 80,000 clones, 84% occurring once. The starting material was CD4+ or CD8+ T cells sorted from blood, obtained in a trial of the OX40 agonist ivuxolimab. The receptor set was obtained from an adult with an advanced solid tumor such as melanoma, head and neck, liver or kidney cancer. Both conserved end residues are part of each CDR3. D genes are given only for firm matches. Clone size is shown for a subset of rows, as once, few, many or a class of expanded clone.

TRBV4-3,TRBJ2-5,.,.,TGCGCCAGCAGCCAAGATGTCGCGGGACTTTACCAAGAGACCCAGTACTTC,CASSQDVAGLYQETQYF
TRBV30,TRBJ2-1,TRBD2,.,TGTGCCTGGACCCGACTAGCGGGAGGCTACAATGAGCAGTTCTTC,CAWTRLAGGYNEQFF
TRBV5-4,TRBJ2-1,TRBD2,once,TGTGCCAGCAGCATTAGCGGGAGTTCCTACAATGAGCAGTTCTTC,CASSISGSSYNEQFF
TRBV7-9,TRBJ1-2,.,.,TGTGCCAGCAGCTTAGTTCCAGGGTATGGCTACACCTTC,CASSLVPGYGYTF
TRBV30,TRBJ1-2,.,.,TGTGCCTGGGGGACTAACTATGGCTACACCTTC,CAWGTNYGYTF
TRBV28,TRBJ1-1,TRBD1,.,TGTGCCAGCAGTACCGAGTCCGGGACAGGGAACACTGAAGCTTTCTTT,CASSTESGTGNTEAFF
TRBV7-8,TRBJ2-1,TRBD2,.,TGTGCCAGCAGCTCAACAGCGGGAGGCTCTCGCAATGAGCAGTTCTTC,CASSSTAGGSRNEQFF
TRBV14,TRBJ2-1,TRBD2,once,TGTGCCAGCAGCCAAATCGGGAGGGGCAATGAGCAGTTCTTC,CASSQIGRGNEQFF
TRBV7-8,TRBJ2-7,TRBD2,.,TGTGCCAGCAGTTTCCGACTAGCGGGAGGAGGGAGGCAGTACTTC,CASSFRLAGGGRQYF
TRBV7-2,TRBJ1-2,.,.,TGTGCCAGCAGCTTTGGAGGTACTAACTATGGCTACACCTTC,CASSFGGTNYGYTF
TRBV30,TRBJ1-5,TRBD1,once,TGTGCCTGGAGTGTTGTTGGGACAGGGGGCAGGCAGCCCCAGCATTTT,CAWSVVGTGGRQPQHF
TRBV4-1,TRBJ2-4,.,.,TGCGCCAGCAGCCAATACGGGGAACAAAACATTCAGTACTTC,CASSQYGEQNIQYF
TRBV29-1,TRBJ2-4,TRBD1,.,TGCAGCGTTGTAGGGAGACAGGGGTGGGAAAACATTCAGTACTTC,CSVVGRQGWENIQYF
TRBV9,TRBJ2-5,.,.,TGTGCCAGCAGCGTAGCAGGATCCGAGACCCAGTACTTC,CASSVAGSETQYF
TRBV5-1,TRBJ1-1,.,once,TGCGCCAGCAGAACAGGGACTGAAGCTTTCTTT,CASRTGTEAFF
TRBV5-6,TRBJ1-2,.,few,TGTGCCAGCAGCTTCGAGGGACTGCTTCGGGGTAACTATGGCTACACCTTC,CASSFEGLLRGNYGYTF
TRBV7-2,TRBJ2-3,TRBD2,.,TGTGCCAGCAGCTTAACCCAGCGGGGGAGCACAGATACGCAGTATTTT,CASSLTQRGSTDTQYF
TRBV23-1,TRBJ2-7,.,.,TGCGCCAGCAGCCAGCGGGTCCACTCCTACGAGCAGTACTTC,CASSQRVHSYEQYF
TRBV5-1,TRBJ2-5,.,.,TGCGCCAGCAGCTTCACGGCAGTTCTCCAAGAGACCCAGTACTTC,CASSFTAVLQETQYF
TRBV12-5,TRBJ2-4,.,.,TGTGCTAGTGGTTTGCTTCCGAATCCCAAAAACATTCAGTACTTC,CASGLLPNPKNIQYF
TRBV5-1,TRBJ2-3,TRBD2,.,TGCGCCAGCAGCTCCCGTAGCGGGGGATTCACAGATACGCAGTATTTT,CASSSRSGGFTDTQYF
TRBV18,TRBJ2-5,.,once,TGTGCCAGCTCACCACCAGGGCCGAGAGAGACCCAGTACTTC,CASSPPGPRETQYF
TRBV10-3,TRBJ1-2,.,.,TGTGCCATCAGTCAGACACATTCTGGCTACACCTTC,CAISQTHSGYTF
TRBV11-3,TRBJ2-1,.,.,TGTGCCAGCAGCTTAGTGGGAGTAGACAATGAGCAGTTCTTC,CASSLVGVDNEQFF
TRBV9,TRBJ1-1,TRBD1,once,TGTGCCAGCAGCGTAGTGACAGGGAGTACTGAAGCTTTCTTT,CASSVVTGSTEAFF
TRBV6-1,TRBJ2-7,TRBD2,.,TGTGCCAGCAGTGAAGCGCCTAGCGGGAGTGGGCTAAAGCAGTACTTC,CASSEAPSGSGLKQYF
TRBV5-1,TRBJ2-5,TRBD2,.,TGCGCCAGCAGTTTGACTAGCGGGGGACCAGAGACCCAGTACTTC,CASSLTSGGPETQYF
TRBV28,TRBJ1-6,.,.,TGTGCCAGCAGTTTCAATAGGGGCTATAATTCACCCCTCCACTTT,CASSFNRGYNSPLHF
TRBV7-2,TRBJ2-1,TRBD2,.,TGTGCCAGCAGCTCCGGGACTAGCGGGAGTGGTAATGAGCAGTTCTTC,CASSSGTSGSGNEQFF
TRBV6-5,TRBJ1-5,.,.,TGTGCCAGCAGTTCCGCAGGGGAGATCAGGCCCCAGCATTTT,CASSSAGEIRPQHF
TRBV19,TRBJ1-5,.,.,TGTGCCAGTAACACGGCCCAGTATCAGCCCCAGCATTTT,CASNTAQYQPQHF
TRBV9,TRBJ2-1,TRBD2,.,TGTGCCAGCAGCGGGGCTAGCGGGGGACTCTCCTACAATGAGCAGTTCTTC,CASSGASGGLSYNEQFF
TRBV6-1,TRBJ2-7,TRBD2,few,TGTGCCAGCAACTTTGCTAGCGGATTTACCTACGAGCAGTACTTC,CASNFASGFTYEQYF
TRBV6-6,TRBJ1-5,.,large,TGTGCCAGCGCGCCGGGGGGCATTCAGCCCCAGCATTTT,CASAPGGIQPQHF
TRBV7-2,TRBJ1-1,.,.,TGTGCCAGCAGCGGATTAGAGAAAGACACTGAAGCTTTCTTT,CASSGLEKDTEAFF
TRBV19,TRBJ2-3,TRBD1,.,TGTGCCAGTTCCTCGACAGGGGATACTAGCACAGATACGCAGTATTTT,CASSSTGDTSTDTQYF
TRBV4-1,TRBJ2-7,.,.,TGCGCCAGCAGCCAAGAGGTGAGAGACCGGAAGTACTTC,CASSQEVRDRKYF
TRBV27,TRBJ2-7,.,.,TGTGCCAGCAGTTTTCGAGTAAACGAGCAGTACTTC,CASSFRVNEQYF
TRBV7-9,TRBJ1-2,.,few,TGTGCCAGCAGCTTATGGACTCTCTATGGCTACACCTTC,CASSLWTLYGYTF
TRBV7-4,TRBJ2-1,TRBD2,.,TGTGCCAGCAGGTGGGTTCGGGTAGCGGGTTACAATGAGCAGTTCTTC,CASRWVRVAGYNEQFF
TRBV21-1,TRBJ2-7,.,.,TGTGCCAGCAGCAAAGCGAGCGGGAATGATTACGAGCAGTACTTC,CASSKASGNDYEQYF
TRBV6-1,TRBJ2-7,.,few,TGTGCCAGCAGTGAAAGGTTAGGGGACGAGCAGTACTTC,CASSERLGDEQYF
TRBV15,TRBJ2-1,.,.,TGTGCCACCAGCCCCGTCGGGGCTGAGCAGTTCTTC,CATSPVGAEQFF
TRBV4-3,TRBJ1-1,.,.,TGCGCCAGCAGCCCCGCCCGGGATAACACTGAAGCTTTCTTT,CASSPARDNTEAFF
TRBV4-3,TRBJ1-2,TRBD1,.,TGCGCCAGCAGCCAAGATAATTACTGGACAGGGGCCTATGGCTACACCTTC,CASSQDNYWTGAYGYTF
TRBV4-2,TRBJ2-5,.,.,TGTGCCAGCAGCCACAACCCTAGAGTACAGGGTGGAGAGACCCAGTACTTC,CASSHNPRVQGGETQYF
TRBV27,TRBJ2-7,.,.,TGTGCCAGCAGTTTATTTCGCCTCTCCTACGAGCAGTACTTC,CASSLFRLSYEQYF
TRBV19,TRBJ1-2,.,.,TGTGCCAGTAGTGTTCAGGGAGGCGGCTACACCTTC,CASSVQGGGYTF
TRBV2,TRBJ2-5,.,once,TGTGCCAGCACAGGCAGGGGAGAGACCCAGTACTTC,CASTGRGETQYF
TRBV19,TRBJ1-2,.,.,TGTGCCAGTAGTATCTTGACTAACTATGGCTACACCTTC,CASSILTNYGYTF
TRBV7-2,TRBJ2-1,.,.,TGTGCCAGCAGCTTATCGGCGGACAATGAGCAGTTCTTC,CASSLSADNEQFF
TRBV5-4,TRBJ1-1,TRBD1,.,TGTGCCAGCAGCTCAAGGGGCAGGGGGCGAACTGAAGCTTTCTTT,CASSSRGRGRTEAFF
TRBV5-1,TRBJ2-2,.,.,TGCGCCAGCAGCTCACTAGCTGGCGGGGAGCTGTTTTTT,CASSSLAGGELFF
TRBV10-3,TRBJ2-5,TRBD1,.,TGTGCCATCAGTGAGTCGACTCCGGGCAGGGGGCGAGAGACCCAGTACTTC,CAISESTPGRGRETQYF
TRBV5-1,TRBJ2-1,.,once,TGCGCCAGCAGCCCCCCGGCGGAGGGGAACAATGAGCAGTTCTTC,CASSPPAEGNNEQFF